Below, one T cell receptor (beta chain) is given with its context. These data belong to a study of beta chain features in type 1 diabetes. The trim removed 5 bases at V and 0 bases at J, leaving 7 bases unmatched. The CDR3 is made up of 16 amino acids. CDR1 and CDR2 from the germline V gene are SGHTA and FQGNSA. Investigators reverse transcribed all isolated RNA, so they sequenced expressed TCRB transcripts. The table came from immunoSEQ multiplex PCR; TCRdb's copy has only in-frame clones and leaves some out. Of hundreds of thousands of clones in the sample, 14% were seen once. This TCR was recovered from a man between 25 and 39 years old in good health. This chain uses TRBV7-2 with TRBJ2-1, with 7 positions matching TRBD2. The sample consisted of central memory CD4+ T cells from blood. CDR3 protein: CASSPTSVGSYNEQFF. Here the CDR3 DNA reads TGTGCCAGCAGCCCCACTAGCGTCGGCTCCTACAATGAGCAGTTCTTC.